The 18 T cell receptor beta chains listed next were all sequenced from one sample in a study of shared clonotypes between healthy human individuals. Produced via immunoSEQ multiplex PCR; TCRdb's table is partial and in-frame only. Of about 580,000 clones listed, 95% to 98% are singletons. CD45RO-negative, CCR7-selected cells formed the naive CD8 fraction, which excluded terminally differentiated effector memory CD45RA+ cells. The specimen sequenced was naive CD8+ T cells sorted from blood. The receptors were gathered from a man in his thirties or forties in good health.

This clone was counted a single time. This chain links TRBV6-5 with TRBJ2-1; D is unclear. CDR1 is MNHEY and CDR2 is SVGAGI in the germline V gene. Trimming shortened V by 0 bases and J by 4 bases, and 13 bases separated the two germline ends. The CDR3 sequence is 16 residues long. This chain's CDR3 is CASSYSTDPRYNEQFF. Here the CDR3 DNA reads TGTGCCAGCAGTTACTCAACGGATCCCAGGTACAATGAGCAGTTCTTC.

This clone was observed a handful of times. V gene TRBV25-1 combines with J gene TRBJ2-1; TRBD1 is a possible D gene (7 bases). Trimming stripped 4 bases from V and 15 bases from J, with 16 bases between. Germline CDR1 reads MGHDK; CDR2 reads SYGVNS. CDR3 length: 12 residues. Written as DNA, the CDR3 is TGTGCCAGCAGTGCTTCAGGGGGGCATTGGTTCTTC. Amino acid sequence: CASSASGGHWFF.

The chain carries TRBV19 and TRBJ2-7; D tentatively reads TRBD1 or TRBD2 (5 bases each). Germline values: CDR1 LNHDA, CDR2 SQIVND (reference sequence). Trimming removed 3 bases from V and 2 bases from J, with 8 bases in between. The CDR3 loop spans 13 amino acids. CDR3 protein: CASSIGGAYEQYF. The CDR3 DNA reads TGTGCCAGTAGTATTGGGGGAGCCTACGAGCAGTACTTC.

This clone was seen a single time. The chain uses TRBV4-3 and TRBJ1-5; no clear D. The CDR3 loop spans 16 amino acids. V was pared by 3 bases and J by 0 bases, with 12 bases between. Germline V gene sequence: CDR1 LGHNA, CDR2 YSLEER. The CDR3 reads CASSQVVGYSNQPQHF. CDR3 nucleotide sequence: TGCGCCAGCAGCCAGGTGGTTGGGTATAGCAATCAGCCCCAGCATTTT.

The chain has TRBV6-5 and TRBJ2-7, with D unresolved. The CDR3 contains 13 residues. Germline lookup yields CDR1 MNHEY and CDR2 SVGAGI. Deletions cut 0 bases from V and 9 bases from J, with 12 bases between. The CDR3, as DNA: TGTGCCAGCAGTTACTCATTGGCAAGCCCGCAGTACTTC. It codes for CASSYSLASPQYF.

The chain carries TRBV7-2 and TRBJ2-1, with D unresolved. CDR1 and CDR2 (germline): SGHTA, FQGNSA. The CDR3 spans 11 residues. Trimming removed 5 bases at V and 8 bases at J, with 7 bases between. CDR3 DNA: TGTGCCAGCAGCCTCGCATATGAGCAGTTCTTC. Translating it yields CASSLAYEQFF. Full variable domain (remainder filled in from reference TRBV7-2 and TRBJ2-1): GAGVSQSPSNKVTEKGKDVELRCDPISGHTALYWYRQSLGQGLEFLIYFQGNSAPDKSGLPSDRFSAERTGGSVSTLTIQRTQQEDSAVYLCASSLAYEQFFGPGTRLTVL.

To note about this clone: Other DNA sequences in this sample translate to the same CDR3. The CDR3 bases are TGTGCCAGCAGCGTAGGGACGGGGAGCTCCTACGAGCAGTACTTC. Translated: CASSVGTGSSYEQYF. The chain uses TRBV9 and TRBJ2-7, with D perhaps TRBD2 (5 bases). The V gene's germline CDR1 is SGDLS and CDR2 YYNGEE. The V end lost 0 bases, the J end lost 0 bases, and 10 bases lay between the germline ends. The CDR3 extends over 15 amino acids.

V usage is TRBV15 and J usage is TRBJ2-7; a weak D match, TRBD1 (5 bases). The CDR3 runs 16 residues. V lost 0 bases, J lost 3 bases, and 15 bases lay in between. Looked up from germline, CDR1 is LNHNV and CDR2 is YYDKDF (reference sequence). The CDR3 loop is CATSRDPARADYEQYF. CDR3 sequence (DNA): TGTGCCACCAGCAGAGATCCCGCCAGGGCTGACTACGAGCAGTACTTC.

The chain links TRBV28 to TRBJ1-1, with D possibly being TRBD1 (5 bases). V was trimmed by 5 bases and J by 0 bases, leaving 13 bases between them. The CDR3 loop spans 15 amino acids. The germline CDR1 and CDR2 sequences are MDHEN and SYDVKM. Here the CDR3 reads CASSPVLGVNTEAFF. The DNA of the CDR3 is TGTGCCAGCAGTCCCGTGTTAGGGGTGAACACTGAAGCTTTCTTT.

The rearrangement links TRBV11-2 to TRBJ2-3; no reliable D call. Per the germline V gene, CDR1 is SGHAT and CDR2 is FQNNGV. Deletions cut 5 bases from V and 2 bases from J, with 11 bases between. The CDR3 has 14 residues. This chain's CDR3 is CASSPVTPTDTQYF. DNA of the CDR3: TGTGCCAGCAGCCCGGTGACCCCCACAGATACGCAGTATTTT.

The DNA for the CDR3 is TGTGCCAGCAGTGAAGCGTGGCCGTGGTCCAGCTCCTACAATGAGCAGTTCTTC. Protein product: CASSEAWPWSSSYNEQFF. The V and J genes are TRBV6-1 and TRBJ2-1, with D unresolved. The germline V gene encodes CDR1 MNHNS and CDR2 SASEGT. The V gene lost 0 bases and the J gene lost 0 bases, with 15 bases spanning the gap. The CDR3 extends over 18 amino acids.

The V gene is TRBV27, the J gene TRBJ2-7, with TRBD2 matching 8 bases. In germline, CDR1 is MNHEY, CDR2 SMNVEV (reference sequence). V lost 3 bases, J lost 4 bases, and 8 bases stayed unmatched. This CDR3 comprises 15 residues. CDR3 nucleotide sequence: TGTGCCAGCAGTTTTAGCGGGATGCCCCCTTACGAGCAGTACTTC. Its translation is CASSFSGMPPYEQYF.

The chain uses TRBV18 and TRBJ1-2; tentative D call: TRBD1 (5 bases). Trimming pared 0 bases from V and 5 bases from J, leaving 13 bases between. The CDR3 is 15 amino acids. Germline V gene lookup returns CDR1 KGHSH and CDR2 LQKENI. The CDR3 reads CASSPPGAPSYGYTF. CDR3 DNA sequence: TGTGCCAGCTCACCACCAGGGGCGCCTAGTTATGGCTACACCTTC.

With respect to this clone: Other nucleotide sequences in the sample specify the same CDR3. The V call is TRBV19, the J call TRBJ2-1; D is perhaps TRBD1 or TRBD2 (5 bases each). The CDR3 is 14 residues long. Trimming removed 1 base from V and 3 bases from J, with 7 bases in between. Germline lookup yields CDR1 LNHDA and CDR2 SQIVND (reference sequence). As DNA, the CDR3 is TGTGCCAGTAGTATAGCAGGGAGCTACAATGAGCAGTTCTTC. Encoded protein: CASSIAGSYNEQFF.

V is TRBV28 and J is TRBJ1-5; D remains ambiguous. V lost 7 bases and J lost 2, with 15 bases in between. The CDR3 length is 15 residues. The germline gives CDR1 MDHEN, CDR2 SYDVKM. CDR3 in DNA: TGTGCCAGCACCCGGCCGGTTCTGGGCAATCAGCCCCAGCATTTT. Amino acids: CASTRPVLGNQPQHF.

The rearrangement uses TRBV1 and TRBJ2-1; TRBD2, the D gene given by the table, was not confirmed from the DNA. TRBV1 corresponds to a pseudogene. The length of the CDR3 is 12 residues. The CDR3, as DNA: TGCACCAGCGCGGGTTCTCACAATGAGCAGTTCTTC. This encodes CTSAGSHNEQFF.

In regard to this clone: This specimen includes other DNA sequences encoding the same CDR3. The chain's CDR3 is CASSLFRYEQYF. In DNA form, the CDR3 reads TGTGCCAGCAGCTTATTTCGGTACGAGCAGTACTTC. The V call is TRBV11-2, the J call TRBJ2-7; D is unclear. The CDR3 is made up of 12 amino acids. The germline V and J ends were trimmed by 2 bases and 4 bases, with 6 bases remaining between them. Germline CDR1 SGHAT, CDR2 FQNNGV.

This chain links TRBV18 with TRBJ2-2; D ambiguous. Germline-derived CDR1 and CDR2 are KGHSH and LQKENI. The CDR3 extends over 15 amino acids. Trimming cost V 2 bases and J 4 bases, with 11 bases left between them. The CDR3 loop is CASSPNSRGTGELFF. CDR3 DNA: TGTGCCAGCTCACCAAACAGCCGTGGCACCGGGGAGCTGTTTTTT.